The 28 T cell receptor beta chains listed next were all sequenced from one sample in a study of T cell repertoires in cytomegalovirus infection (dated by TCRdb to the late 2010s). Their cognate antigens are unknown. The meaning of the sample's treatment or condition label: in vitro stimulation with specific CMV peptide epitopes to enrich CMV-specific T cells. This sample was sequenced with an Illumina HiSeq 1500. TCRdb trimmed public reads at Q25 via fastp, called clones via MiXCR and kept in-frame beta chains. Entries are consolidated by CDR3 protein sequence, retaining the most common genes and DNA. The sample records a few hundred thousand distinct CDR3 sequences, around 25% of which are singletons. More than 10% of the sample is taken by the ten largest. Specimen: cultured PBMCs, collected from culture after CMV antigen stimulation. The receptor source for this set is a human donor in good health (CMV status not recorded). Some clones in this sample may be carry-over from other donors' samples.

In this sample, this clonotype turned up many times. V usage is TRBV7-2 and J usage is TRBJ2-3; 8 nucleotides agree with TRBD2. Germline-derived CDR1 and CDR2 are SGHTA and FQGNSA. The CDR3 has 16 residues. Trimming cost V 4 bases and J 2 bases; bases outside gene matches: 8. CDR3 protein: CASSSRGTRVTDTQYF. The CDR3 DNA reads as TGTGCCAGCAGCTCAAGGGGGACTAGAGTCACAGATACGCAGTATTTT.

This clonotype was seen only a few times. The chain links TRBV7-2 to TRBJ2-7, with D possibly TRBD2 on 6 matching bases. Germline-derived CDR1 and CDR2 are SGHTA and FQGNSA. The CDR3 length is 14 residues. Trimming removed 4 bases from V and 2 bases from J, with 12 bases in between. The CDR3 DNA follows: TGTGCCAGCAGCTCGAGCGGGTATACCTACGAGCAGTACTTC. It codes for CASSSSGYTYEQYF.

CDR3 DNA sequence: TGTGCCAGCAGTTACGGGGTCGTCGGCTATGGCTACACCTTC. Residues: CASSYGVVGYGYTF. The rearrangement uses TRBV6-6 and TRBJ1-2; unclear D gene. The CDR3 has 14 residues. V was shortened by 2 bases and J by 4 bases, with 11 bases between the two germline ends. CDR1 is MNHNY and CDR2 is SVGAGI in the germline V gene (reference sequence).

This clonotype was seen ten or more times. The chain recombines TRBV6-5 with TRBJ1-3; possible D gene TRBD1, 5 bases. The V gene's germline CDR1 is MNHEY and CDR2 SVGAGI. Deletions cut 0 bases from V and 3 bases from J, with 6 bases between. CDR3 length: 14 residues. The CDR3 DNA reads as TGTGCCAGCAGTTACTCAGGGGTTGGAAACACCATATATTTT. As protein: CASSYSGVGNTIYF.

The sample holds a few counts of this clonotype. The V gene is TRBV12-3 or TRBV12-4, the J gene TRBJ1-2, with a tentative D call TRBD1 (5 bases). Trimming took off 6 bases at V and 5 bases at J, with 19 bases between the two ends. CDR3 length equals 15 residues. The CDR3 DNA follows: TGTGCCAGCAGGAAGGACAACCTTAAGGGTTATGGCTACACCTTC. Its translation: CASRKDNLKGYGYTF.

The chain is built from TRBV6-6 and TRBJ2-3, with TRBD1 matching over 10 bases. The length of the CDR3 is 15 residues. Germline assignment: CDR1 MNHNY and CDR2 SVGAGI (reference sequence). V lost 6 bases, J lost 5 bases, and 8 bases stayed unmatched. The CDR3 DNA sequence: TGTGCCAGCAGCAAGACAGGGGGCGCCGAAGATACGCAGTATTTT. Its translation is CASSKTGGAEDTQYF.

This clonotype has a count of ten or more. This sequence joins TRBV7-2 and TRBJ2-3, with unresolved D. The V and J ends lost 8 bases and 2 bases respectively, with 14 bases between them. The CDR3 is 14 residues long. The germline V gene encodes CDR1 SGHTA and CDR2 FQGNSA. The CDR3 coding sequence is TGTGCCAGCGTACCCCGAGGATCCACAGATACGCAGTATTTT. Protein: CASVPRGSTDTQYF.

This chain links TRBV7-6 with TRBJ1-2; 7 nucleotides align to TRBD1. Germline CDR1 reads SGHVS; CDR2 reads FNYEAQ. The CDR3 runs 16 residues. The V and J ends lost 1 base and 4 bases, in that order; junction bases with no gene match: 9. CDR3 region: CASSLDRDRASYGYTF. The CDR3 DNA sequence: TGTGCCAGCAGCTTAGACCGTGACAGGGCTTCCTATGGCTACACCTTC.

This clonotype was picked up many times. The chain combines TRBV5-6 with TRBJ2-2; 9 bases align to TRBD2. The CDR3 contains 16 residues. Per the germline V gene, CDR1 is SGHDT and CDR2 is YYEEEE. V shed 2 bases, J shed 1 base, and the junction held 3 bases outside the gene matches. The CDR3 DNA reads as TGTGCCAGCAGCTTCGGACTAGCGCAGAACACCGGGGAGCTGTTTTTT. Translated, it gives CASSFGLAQNTGELFF. The variable domain in full, completed from reference TRBV5-6 and TRBJ2-2, reads DAGVTQSPTHLIKTRGQQVTLRCSPKSGHDTVSWYQQALGQGPQFIFQYYEEEERQRGNFPDRFSGHQFPNYSSELNVNALLLGDSALYLCASSFGLAQNTGELFFGEGSRLTVL.

V is TRBV29-1 and J is TRBJ1-2; no definite D call. The V gene lost 2 bases and the J gene lost 5 bases, with 6 bases spanning the gap. The CDR3 spans 11 residues. Germline CDR1 is SQVTM and CDR2 is ANQGSEA. CDR3 region: CSVEQKYGYTF. In DNA form, the CDR3 reads TGCAGCGTTGAACAGAAGTATGGCTACACCTTC.

The chain employs TRBV4-1 and TRBJ2-3, with D hard to call. Germline V gene data show CDR1 as MGHRA and CDR2 as YSYEKL. V gave up 1 base and J gave up 2 bases, with 7 bases separating them. The CDR3 loop spans 14 amino acids. Here the CDR3 reads CASSQGSFTDTQYF. The CDR3 DNA follows: TGCGCCAGCAGCCAAGGTTCCTTCACAGATACGCAGTATTTT.

The J gene is TRBJ2-7, the V gene TRBV7-9, with a tentative D call TRBD1 (6 bases). Germline V gives CDR1 SEHNR, CDR2 FQNEAQ (reference sequence). This CDR3 is 14 amino acids long. The germline V and J ends were trimmed by 2 bases and 3 bases, with 11 bases remaining between them. The DNA for the CDR3 is TGTGCCAGCAGCTTATTGGACAGAAACTACGAGCAGTACTTC. It is translated as CASSLLDRNYEQYF.

This chain links TRBV29-1 with TRBJ1-2; 10 nucleotides agree with TRBD1. V shed 5 bases and J 2 bases; nucleotides not matched to a gene: 2. This CDR3 is built from 13 residues. Germline-derived CDR1 and CDR2 are SQVTM and ANQGSEA. The CDR3 loop reads CSVPDRGNYGYTF. In DNA form, the CDR3 reads TGCAGCGTTCCGGACAGGGGGAACTATGGCTACACCTTC.

This clonotype occurred a few times. The rearrangement uses TRBV7-6 and TRBJ2-2; no clear D gene. The CDR3 is 11 amino acids. Trimming took 7 bases from V and 4 from J, leaving 4 bases between them. Germline V gives CDR1 SGHVS, CDR2 FNYEAQ. DNA for the CDR3: TGTGCCAGCACCCCCACCGGGGAGCTGTTTTTT. Protein product: CASTPTGELFF.

This clonotype was observed a handful of times. The CDR3 DNA sequence: TGTGCCAGCAGTGAAAGATACCGATTGCCCCAGATCACTGAAGCTTTCTTT. Residues: CASSERYRLPQITEAFF. This rearrangement joins TRBV2 to TRBJ1-1, with no clear D. The V end lost 2 bases, the J end lost 4 bases, and 20 bases lay between the germline ends. This CDR3 comprises 17 residues. Germline V CDR1 and CDR2: SNHLY, FYNNEI.

This clonotype turned up a few times. The chain joins TRBV6-5 to TRBJ2-1; 7 nucleotides match TRBD2. The CDR3 contains 17 residues. Germline CDR1 is MNHEY and CDR2 is SVGAGI. V shed 0 bases, J shed 7 bases, and the junction held 12 bases outside the gene matches. CDR3 coding DNA: TGTGCCAGCAGTTACTCGCCCGCGGAGCACGGGGGGAATGAGCAGTTCTTC. Residues: CASSYSPAEHGGNEQFF.

There are a few counts of this clonotype. The gene calls are TRBV7-2 and TRBJ2-1; 9 nucleotides align to TRBD2. The J segment lost 9 bases and the V segment lost 1 base, leaving 7 bases of the junction unmatched. This CDR3 is built from 15 residues. Germline CDR1 is SGHTA and CDR2 is FQGNSA. CDR3: CASSLDSGRMREQFF. Here the CDR3 DNA reads TGTGCCAGCAGCTTAGACAGCGGGAGGATGCGTGAGCAGTTCTTC.

This clonotype has ten or more counts. The CDR3 here is CASSSDAAGTSGRRTDTQYF. The CDR3 DNA is TGTGCCAGCAGCTCGGACGCGGCCGGGACTAGCGGGAGGCGAACAGATACGCAGTATTTT. V is TRBV7-2 and J is TRBJ2-3, with 15 bases fitting TRBD2. The CDR3 sequence is 20 residues long. Germline V gives CDR1 SGHTA, CDR2 FQGNSA. The J segment lost 3 bases and the V segment lost 4 bases, leaving 14 bases of the junction unmatched.

The chain uses TRBV10-3 and TRBJ2-7; D call uncertain. The CDR3 covers 12 residues. The germline V gene encodes CDR1 ENHRY and CDR2 SYGVKD. Trimming took off 0 bases at V and 1 base at J, with 1 base between the two ends. CDR3 protein: CAISESSYEQYF. The CDR3 DNA follows: TGTGCCATCAGTGAGTCTTCCTACGAGCAGTACTTC.

Only one count was recorded for this clonotype. The gene calls are TRBV19 and TRBJ2-5, with D uncertain. The CDR3 contains 16 residues. The V and J ends lost 6 bases and 3 bases respectively, with 20 bases between them. CDR1 is LNHDA and CDR2 is SQIVND in the germline V gene (reference sequence). In DNA form, the CDR3 reads TGTGCCAGTAGCCCGGATGGGGTTCGTGCCGAAGAGACCCAGTACTTC. This codes for CASSPDGVRAEETQYF.

CDR3 in DNA: TGCGCCAGCAGTTCGGGGGATCGGTATGGCTACACCTTC. Protein product: CASSSGDRYGYTF. This chain links TRBV4-1 with TRBJ1-2, with D possibly TRBD1 on 5 matching bases. Germline CDR1 MGHRA, CDR2 YSYEKL. This CDR3 region has 13 residues. Trimming took 6 bases from V and 5 from J, leaving 13 bases between them.

In its sample, this clonotype was seen a few times. This sequence joins TRBV4-3 and TRBJ2-3; 12 nucleotides line up with TRBD2. CDR3 length: 16 amino acids. V was clipped by 0 bases and J by 9 bases; unmatched bases: 7. Germline V CDR1 and CDR2: LGHNA, YSLEER. CDR3 loop: CASSQEPSGRARTQYF. In nucleotides, the CDR3 is TGCGCCAGCAGCCAAGAACCTAGCGGGAGGGCCCGGACGCAGTATTTT.

The chain links TRBV12-3 or TRBV12-4 to TRBJ2-1, with D hard to call. The CDR3 totals 16 residues. Trimming removed 7 bases at V and 7 bases at J, with 23 bases between. The CDR3 DNA reads as TGTGCCAGCACTAAGGGCGACGCCGATCCCCGTAATGAGCAGTTCTTC. It codes for CASTKGDADPRNEQFF.

Ten or more counts support this clonotype. The CDR3 coding sequence is TGTGCCAGCAGCCTAGGTGGATCGGGGTACACTGAAGCTTTCTTT. Protein sequence: CASSLGGSGYTEAFF. V gene TRBV7-9 combines with J gene TRBJ1-1; D remains unclear. Trimming pared 5 bases from V and 3 bases from J, leaving 16 bases between. This CDR3 has 15 amino acids. CDR1 and CDR2 from the germline V gene are SEHNR and FQNEAQ (reference sequence). Complete variable domain (other parts from reference TRBV7-9 and TRBJ1-1): DTGVSQNPRHKITKRGQNVTFRCDPISEHNRLYWYRQTLGQGPEFLTYFQNEAQLEKSRLLSDRFSAERPKGSFSTLEIQRTEQGDSAMYLCASSLGGSGYTEAFFGQGTRLTVV.

The chain combines TRBV2 with TRBJ2-7, with D maybe TRBD2 (6 bases). This CDR3 spans 15 amino acids. V lost 4 bases and J lost 2, with 15 bases in between. Germline values: CDR1 SNHLY, CDR2 FYNNEI. CDR3 sequence: CASSVARETPYEQYF. The CDR3 DNA reads TGTGCCAGCAGTGTAGCCCGGGAGACCCCCTACGAGCAGTACTTC. Filled out from reference TRBV2 and TRBJ2-7, the complete variable domain reads EPEVTQTPSHQVTQMGQEVILRCVPISNHLYFYWYRQILGQKVEFLVSFYNNEISEKSEIFDDQFSVERPDGSNFTLKIRSTKLEDSAMYFCASSVARETPYEQYFGPGTRLTVT.

This clonotype appeared a few times. The chain carries TRBV7-9 and TRBJ2-1; D is possibly TRBD2 (5 bases). The V end lost 1 base, the J end lost 3 bases, and 19 bases lay between the germline ends. Germline lookup yields CDR1 SEHNR and CDR2 FQNEAQ (reference sequence). The CDR3 spans 18 residues. CDR3 protein: CASSLVGVAGRVYNEQFF. In nucleotides, the CDR3 is TGTGCCAGCAGCTTAGTCGGGGTGGCGGGTAGAGTCTACAATGAGCAGTTCTTC.

This clonotype was detected many times. The chain employs TRBV7-9 and TRBJ1-6; tentative D call: TRBD1 (6 bases). Looked up from germline, CDR1 is SEHNR and CDR2 is FQNEAQ (reference sequence). The V gene lost 4 bases and the J gene lost 5 bases, with 18 bases spanning the gap. The CDR3 is made up of 17 amino acids. The CDR3 nucleotides are TGTGCCAGCAGCTCTTTCTCTCGGGGGCCCGATAATTCACCCCTCCACTTT. Protein sequence: CASSSFSRGPDNSPLHF.

This clonotype has more than one count but fewer than ten. This chain uses TRBV7-2 with TRBJ1-3; 9 bases agree with TRBD1. Germline loops: CDR1 SGHTA, CDR2 FQGNSA. CDR3 size: 18 residues. J lost 0 bases, V lost 0 bases, and 6 bases had no gene match. Here the CDR3 DNA reads TGTGCCAGCAGCTTAGCATGGGGACAGGGAGGCTCTGGAAACACCATATATTTT. Translation gives CASSLAWGQGGSGNTIYF. Full variable domain (remainder filled in from reference TRBV7-2 and TRBJ1-3): GAGVSQSPSNKVTEKGKDVELRCDPISGHTALYWYRQSLGQGLEFLIYFQGNSAPDKSGLPSDRFSAERTGGSVSTLTIQRTQQEDSAVYLCASSLAWGQGGSGNTIYFGEGSWLTVV.